These 7 T cell receptor beta chains share one sample of origin, sequenced in a study of OX40 agonist ivuxolimab in advanced cancers. Only in-frame clones appear in the TCRdb table, and some are missing; sequencing was by immunoSEQ multiplex PCR. The sample consists of 50,000 to 60,000 clones, about nine tenths of them appearing once. This specimen was CD4+ or CD8+ T cells sorted from blood, taken in a trial of the OX40 agonist ivuxolimab. These receptors all stem from an adult with an advanced solid tumor such as melanoma, head and neck, liver or kidney cancer.

This clone was seen once. CDR3 amino acids: CASSSTQGPGELFF. The CDR3 region has the DNA TGCGCCAGCAGCTCGACACAGGGGCCCGGGGAGCTGTTTTTT. This chain links TRBV5-1 with TRBJ2-2, with 7 positions matching TRBD1. The CDR3 extends over 14 amino acids. Germline V CDR1 and CDR2: SGHRS, YFSETQ. J gave up 6 bases and V 3 bases, and 5 bases lay outside the gene matches.

V usage is TRBV18 and J usage is TRBJ1-5, with 9 bases aligning to TRBD1. Germline CDR1 is KGHSH and CDR2 is LQKENI. J gave up 4 bases and V 5 bases, and 6 bases lay outside the gene matches. The CDR3 has 15 amino acids. CDR3 residues: CASSAGQGQNQPQHF. The DNA for the CDR3 is TGTGCCAGCTCAGCAGGACAGGGGCAGAATCAGCCCCAGCATTTT.

Comment on this clone: At one end the junction does not follow the germline gene, possibly because of a read error. This sample includes further DNA sequences coding for the same CDR3. The V and J genes are TRBV5-4 and TRBJ2-7; 8 bases align to TRBD1. This CDR3 spans 14 amino acids. The V gene's germline CDR1 is SGHNT and CDR2 YYREEE (reference sequence). The CDR3 nucleotides are TGCGCCTTAGGCATCCGGGACAGGCCCTACGAGCAGTACTTC. Protein product: CALGIRDRPYEQYF.

In its sample, this clone was seen once. V is TRBV19 and J is TRBJ1-5, with D possibly matching TRBD1 (6 bases). V lost 3 bases to trimming and J lost 7 bases, with 10 bases between them. The V gene's germline CDR1 is LNHDA and CDR2 SQIVND (reference sequence). CDR3 size: 13 residues. CDR3 DNA: TGTGCCAGTAGTATCTTGGACAGCCAGCCCCAGCATTTT. Protein: CASSILDSQPQHF.

The chain carries TRBV7-2 and TRBJ1-2; 9 bases map to TRBD1. V was clipped by 4 bases and J by 7 bases; unmatched bases: 10. The CDR3 extends over 15 amino acids. Germline V CDR1 and CDR2: SGHTA, FQGNSA. Here the CDR3 DNA reads TGTGCCAGCAGCTCCGCGGGACAGGGATCAGCTGGCTACACCTTC. Residues: CASSSAGQGSAGYTF.

This rearrangement joins TRBV5-1 to TRBJ1-2; 9 bases map to TRBD1. CDR1 SGHRS and CDR2 YFSETQ come from the germline V gene. V lost 4 bases and J lost 8; bases outside the gene matches: 12. This CDR3 contains 15 residues. The CDR3 DNA sequence: TGCGCCAGCAGCCGAGTACAGGGGGCTATTGGAGGCTACACCTTC. Its protein product is CASSRVQGAIGGYTF. Using reference TRBV5-1 and TRBJ1-2 for the parts outside the CDR3, the full variable domain is KAGVTQTPRYLIKTRGQQVTLSCSPISGHRSVSWYQQTPGQGLQFLFEYFSETQRNKGNFPGRFSGRQFSNSRSEMNVSTLELGDSALYLCASSRVQGAIGGYTFGSGTRLTVV.

This chain joins TRBV9 and TRBJ2-2; D call uncertain. CDR1 is SGDLS and CDR2 is YYNGEE in the germline V gene. The CDR3 spans 15 residues. V gave up 4 bases and J gave up 6 bases, with 16 bases separating them. The CDR3 is CASSPLFGSAGELFF. CDR3 DNA sequence: TGTGCCAGCAGCCCCCTTTTTGGATCTGCCGGGGAGCTGTTTTTT.